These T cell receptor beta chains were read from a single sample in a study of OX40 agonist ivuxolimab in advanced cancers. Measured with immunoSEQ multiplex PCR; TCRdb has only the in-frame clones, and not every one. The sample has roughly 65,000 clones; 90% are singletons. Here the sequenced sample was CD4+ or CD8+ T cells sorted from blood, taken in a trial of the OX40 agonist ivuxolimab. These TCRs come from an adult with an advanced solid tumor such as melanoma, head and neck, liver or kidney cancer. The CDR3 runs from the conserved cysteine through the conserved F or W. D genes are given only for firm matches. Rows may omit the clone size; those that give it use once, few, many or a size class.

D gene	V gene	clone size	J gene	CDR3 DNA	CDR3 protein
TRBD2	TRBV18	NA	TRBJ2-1	TGTGCCAGCTCACCACAAAGCGGGGTCGGAGAGGGGTACAATGAGCAGTTCTTC	CASSPQSGVGEGYNEQFF
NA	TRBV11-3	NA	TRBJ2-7	TGTGCCAGCAGCTTAGCACACTACGAGCAGTACTTC	CASSLAHYEQYF
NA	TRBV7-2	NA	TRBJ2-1	TGTGCCAGCAGCGACGCGAATGAGCAGTTCTTC	CASSDANEQFF
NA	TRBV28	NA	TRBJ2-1	TGTGCCAGCAGTTGGGACTCCTCCTACAATGAGCAGTTCTTC	CASSWDSSYNEQFF
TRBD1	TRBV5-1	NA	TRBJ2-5	TGCGCCAGCAGCTTGGTGCCCGGGACAGGGGGCATCCAGACCCAGTACTTC	CASSLVPGTGGIQTQYF
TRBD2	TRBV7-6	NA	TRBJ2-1	TGTGCCAGCAGCACCGGGACTAGAGGATACAATGAGCAGTTCTTC	CASSTGTRGYNEQFF
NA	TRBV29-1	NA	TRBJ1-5	TGCAGCGCAGGGGACATTTATCAGCCCCAGCATTTT	CSAGDIYQPQHF
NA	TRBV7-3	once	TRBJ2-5	TGTGCCAGCAGCTACTCCGGGGCCCCCGTTGGGACCCAGTACTTC	CASSYSGAPVGTQYF
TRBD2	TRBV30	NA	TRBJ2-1	TGTGCCTCCACTAGCGGGAGTTTAGATGAGCAGTTCTTC	CASTSGSLDEQFF
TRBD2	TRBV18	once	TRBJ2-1	TGTGCCAGCTCACCCCCGGGACTAGCGGGAGGCCTAGACAATGAGCAGTTCTTC	CASSPPGLAGGLDNEQFF
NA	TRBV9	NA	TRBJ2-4	TGTGCCAGCAGCGTATCAGGGGATCGGGCCAAAAACATTCAGTACTTC	CASSVSGDRAKNIQYF
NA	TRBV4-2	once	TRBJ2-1	TGTGCCAGCAGCCAAGTAACCCAGGGCGACAATGAGCAGTTCTTC	CASSQVTQGDNEQFF
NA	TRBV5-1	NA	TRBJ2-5	TGCGCCAGCAGCTTTTCAGGGGCGAATAGTTTACAAGAGACCCAGTACTTC	CASSFSGANSLQETQYF
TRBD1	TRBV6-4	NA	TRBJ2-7	TGTGCCAGCAGTCTTGACAGGGGATCCCACGAGCAGTACTTC	CASSLDRGSHEQYF
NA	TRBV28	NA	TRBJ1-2	TGTGCCAGCAGTTTAAACTATGGCTACACCTTC	CASSLNYGYTF
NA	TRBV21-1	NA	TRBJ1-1	TGTGCCGGCAGCAAAGTCGGGGGGACGAACACTGAAGCTTTCTTT	CAGSKVGGTNTEAFF
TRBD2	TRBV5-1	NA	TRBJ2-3	TGCGCCAGCAGCTTGGGCGGGGGAAGCACAGATACGCAGTATTTT	CASSLGGGSTDTQYF
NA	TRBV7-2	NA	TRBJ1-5	TGTGCCAGCAGCTCATACCCGGCAACTGGAGTGAAGGCCAATCAGCCCCAGCATTTT	CASSSYPATGVKANQPQHF
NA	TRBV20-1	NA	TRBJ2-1	TGCAGCCCCGGTGGGAATGAGCAGTTCTTC	CSPGGNEQFF
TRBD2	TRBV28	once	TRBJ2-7	TGTGCCAGCAGTTCCCCGGGACTAGCGGGAGCTGAGCAGTACTTC	CASSSPGLAGAEQYF
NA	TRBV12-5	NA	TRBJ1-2	TGTGCTAGTGGTGAACCCGGGACTGCTGGCTACACCTTC	CASGEPGTAGYTF
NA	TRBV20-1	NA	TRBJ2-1	TGCAGTGCTAGACAGGACAATGAGCAGTTCTTC	CSARQDNEQFF
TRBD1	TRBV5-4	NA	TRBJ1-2	TGTGCCAGCAGCTTGAACAGGGGCTATGGCTACACCTTC	CASSLNRGYGYTF
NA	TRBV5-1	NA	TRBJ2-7	TGCGCCAGCAGCTTTTGGGGGGCCTCCTACGAGCAGTACTTC	CASSFWGASYEQYF
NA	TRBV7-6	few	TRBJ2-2	TGTGCCAGCAGTTTTGGGGACACCGGGGAGCTGTTTTTT	CASSFGDTGELFF
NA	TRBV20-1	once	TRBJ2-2	TGCAGTGCTAGACGGTCCGGGGAGCTGTTTTTT	CSARRSGELFF
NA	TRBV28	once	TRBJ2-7	TGTGCCAGCAGCCGACGTTACAAGATCTACGAGCAGTACTTC	CASSRRYKIYEQYF
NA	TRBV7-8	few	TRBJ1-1	TGTGCCAGCAGCGTGGAGCAGTTGAACACTGAAGCTTTCTTT	CASSVEQLNTEAFF
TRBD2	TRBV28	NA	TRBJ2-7	TGTGCCATCTCGCCATCTTCTAGCGGGAGGCTTGTTAACGAGCAGTACTTC	CAISPSSSGRLVNEQYF
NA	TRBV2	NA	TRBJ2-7	TGTGCCAGCAGTGGTTCACAGATTCCCTCCTACGAGCAGTACTTC	CASSGSQIPSYEQYF
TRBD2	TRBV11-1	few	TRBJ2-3	TGTGCCAGCAGCTCCTCGACTAGCGGGATCGCAGATACGCAGTATTTT	CASSSSTSGIADTQYF
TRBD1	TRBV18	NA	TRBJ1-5	TGTGCCAGCTCAAGCGGACAGGGGGCATTGCAGCCCCAGCATTTT	CASSSGQGALQPQHF
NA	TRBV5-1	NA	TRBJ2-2	TGCGCCAGCAGCACGGACGGATACACCGGGGAGCTGTTTTTT	CASSTDGYTGELFF
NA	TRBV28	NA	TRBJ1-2	TGTGCCAGCAGGGGCGTAGGGGGGCAAGGCTACACCTTC	CASRGVGGQGYTF
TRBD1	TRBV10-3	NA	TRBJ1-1	TGTGCCATCAGCCCTGGACAGGGAGGCACTGAAGCTTTCTTT	CAISPGQGGTEAFF
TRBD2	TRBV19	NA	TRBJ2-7	TGTGCCAGTACCGGGGGGGCCGATAGCTCCTACGAGCAGTACTTC	CASTGGADSSYEQYF
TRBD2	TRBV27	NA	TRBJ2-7	TGTGCCAGCAGTGCCCTCGGAGCGGGAACCTACGAGCAGTACTTC	CASSALGAGTYEQYF
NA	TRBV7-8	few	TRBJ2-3	TGTGCCAGCAGCCGGGTCGTGGGCACAGATACGCAGTATTTT	CASSRVVGTDTQYF
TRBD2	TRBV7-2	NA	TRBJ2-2	TGTGCCAGCAGCTTAGGCGGGAGTCGACCGAACACCGGGGAGCTGTTTTTT	CASSLGGSRPNTGELFF
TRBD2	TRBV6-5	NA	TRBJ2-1	TGTGCCAGCTCTTCTAGCGGGAGCTACAATGAGCAGTTCTTC	CASSSSGSYNEQFF
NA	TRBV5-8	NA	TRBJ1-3	TGTGCCAGCAGCTTGTGGCAAAACTCTGGAAACACCATATATTTT	CASSLWQNSGNTIYF
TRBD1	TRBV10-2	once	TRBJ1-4	TGCGCCAGCAGTGAGTGGCAGGGGGACGAAAAACTGTTTTTT	CASSEWQGDEKLFF
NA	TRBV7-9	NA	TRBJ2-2	TGTGCCAGCAGCTTAGATGGGGTGAACACCGGGGAGCTGTTTTTT	CASSLDGVNTGELFF
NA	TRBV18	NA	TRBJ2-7	TGTGCCAGCTCACCCGGGGGCTACGAGCAGTACTTC	CASSPGGYEQYF
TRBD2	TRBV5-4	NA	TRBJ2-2	TGTGCCAGCAGCCCGGGAGGAGGCTCGAACACCGGGGAGCTGTTTTTT	CASSPGGGSNTGELFF
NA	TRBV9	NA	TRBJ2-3	TGTGCCAGCAGCGTAGCGGGAGGGGGCGCAGATACGCAGTATTTT	CASSVAGGGADTQYF
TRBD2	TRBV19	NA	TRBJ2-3	TGTGCCAGTAGTGCCTTACTAGCGGGAGGGACAGATACGCAGTATTTT	CASSALLAGGTDTQYF
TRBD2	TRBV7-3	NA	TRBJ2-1	TGTGCCAGCAGCTTAAAAGAGGGACTAGCGGGAGGGAATGAGCAGTTCTTC	CASSLKEGLAGGNEQFF
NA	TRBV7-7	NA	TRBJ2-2	TGTGCTAGCAGCCCAATGAGGACCGGGGAGCTGTTTTTT	CASSPMRTGELFF
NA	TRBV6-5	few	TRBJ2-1	TGTGCCAGCAGTAAGACTAGGTGGAATGAGCAGTTCTTC	CASSKTRWNEQFF
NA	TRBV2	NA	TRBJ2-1	TGTGCCAGCGGGAGTCGCTCCTACAATGAGCAGTTCTTC	CASGSRSYNEQFF
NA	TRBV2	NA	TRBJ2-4	TGTGCCAGCAGTCCCACAGTATCAGTATCGGCCAAAAACATTCAGTACTTC	CASSPTVSVSAKNIQYF
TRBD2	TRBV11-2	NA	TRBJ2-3	TGTGCCAGCAGCTCCCCGGGACTAGCGGGGGAATCAGATACGCAGTATTTT	CASSSPGLAGESDTQYF
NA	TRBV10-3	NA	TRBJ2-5	TGTGCCATCAGTGAGTCTGGTGAGACCCAGTACTTC	CAISESGETQYF
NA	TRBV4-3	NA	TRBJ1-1	TGCGCCAGCAGCCAAGCTATTCGGGGGAACACTGAAGCTTTCTTT	CASSQAIRGNTEAFF
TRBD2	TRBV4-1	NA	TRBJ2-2	TGCGCCAGCAGCCAATCGACTAGCGGGAGTACCGGGGAGCTGTTTTTT	CASSQSTSGSTGELFF
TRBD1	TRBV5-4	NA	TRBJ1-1	TGTGCCAGCAGTCCGGACAGGTGGGGCACTGAAGCTTTCTTT	CASSPDRWGTEAFF
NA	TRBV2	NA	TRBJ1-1	TGTGCCAGCAGTGAATTTCGTTTGATGGAAGCTTTCTTT	CASSEFRLMEAFF
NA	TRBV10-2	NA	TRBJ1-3	TGCGCCAGCAGTGACTCTGTCTCTGGAAACACCATATATTTT	CASSDSVSGNTIYF